Listed here is a single T cell receptor (beta chain). The entry originates in a study of blood T cell repertoires in COVID-19. Study in general: The United States, Italy and Spain supplied acute and convalescent COVID-19 samples.

The J segment lost 1 base and the V segment lost 3 bases, leaving 3 bases of the junction unmatched. The germline gives CDR1 SGHRS, CDR2 YFSETQ. This CDR3 is built from 14 residues. The data were produced by immunoSEQ multiplex PCR, yet TCRdb's version contains in-frame clones alone and is incomplete. The table records a few hundred thousand clones, roughly 90% of them present only once. The source of this sequence is a man aged 35 to 55 with acute or convalescent COVID-19. The V gene is TRBV5-1, the J gene TRBJ2-7, with 8 nucleotides matching TRBD1. The sample taken for sequencing was peripheral blood. CDR3 sequence: CASSWDRYSYEQYF. For the CDR3, the DNA is TGCGCCAGCAGCTGGGACAGGTATTCCTACGAGCAGTACTTC.